This note documents a single TCR beta chain sequence. This clone's antigen is unknown. No much larger clonotype is one base removed from it; base qualities were not supplied. Donors were around 37 systemically healthy Caucasian individuals from Russia aged roughly 6 to 90 years. About 10 milliliters of peripheral blood were collected from each donor into EDTA-treated Vacutainer tubes. Ficoll-Paque density-gradient centrifugation was used to isolate PBMCs, with at least 6.5 million per sample. Total RNA, at least 6 micrograms per sample, was extracted from PBMCs with Trizol reagent. The percentages of naive CD45RAhigh/CD27high T cells were determined by flow cytometry on a PBMC aliquot from every donor. The CDR3 spans 14 residues, from the cysteine through the phenylalanine. Only the CDR3 DNA is retained, 42 bases long and in frame from the first base. CDR1 SQVTM and CDR2 ANQGSEA were looked up in the germline V gene. V is cut by 6 bases and J by 1 base, and the space between the germline ends is 16 bases.

The data stem from a study of blood T cells in healthy people across ages (dated by TCRdb to the mid-2010s). Notes on the research overall: In model experiments, template switching captured roughly one uniquely barcoded TCR beta cDNA molecule for every two T cells. Using deep sequencing normalized with unique cDNA molecular identifiers, the study measured how TCR beta repertoire diversity changes with age. The donors were divided into four age groups: young (average approximately 17 years), middle-aged (approximately 41), aged (about 56) and long-lived (roughly 82). Using the same blood draw, the study looked at two additional independent replicas of 1 million unique cDNA reads for two donors, one aged 18 to 30 and the other aged 80 or older. To avoid experimental bias, donors of different ages were randomly spread across the sequencing lanes. What the work shows at the level of the full study, not this receptor alone: The percentage of naive T cells measured by flow cytometry correlated strongly with observed TCR beta diversity. Compared with the aged group, the long-lived group had more naive CD4+ T cells, fewer expanded clones and increased TCR diversity, suggesting age selection. Because the CMV infection status of the donors was unknown, age-related changes in expanded clonotypes may potentially have been confounded. Total diversity estimates from one million sequenced T cells were considered lower bounds and underestimates. Bulk unsorted PBMC profiling prevented conclusive comparison of naive and antigen-experienced compartments. Observed TCR beta diversity per million T cells fell roughly linearly with age, and a significant reduction was already apparent by age roughly 40.

The method was 5' RACE. The instrument given in TCRdb is Illumina HiSeq 2500. A second PCR of about 6 to 12 cycles was run with a J-beta primer mix and a sample-barcoded 5' primer. Each TCR beta cDNA molecule received a unique molecular identifier from a template-switch 5' adaptor carrying 12 random nucleotides. At least 2.5 million CDR3-containing paired-end reads were obtained from each sample. First-strand cDNA was synthesized from all RNA with the Mint cDNA synthesis kit, primed by a TRBC-specific oligonucleotide. After uracil-DNA glycosylase treatment, a first 18-cycle PCR used universal primers M1SS and BC2_uni_R on all cDNA. Concerning the study's data processing: Normalization of each sample was performed by random selection of 1 million high-quality reads, each carrying a distinct molecular identifier. Instead of being binned into consensus sequences, reads with shared molecular identifiers were discarded. MiTCR, run with a Q25 quality threshold and the strictest error-elimination algorithm, handled CDR3 identification, clonotype clustering and error correction. A nonparametric unseen species model with Euler transformation was used to estimate lower-bound total TCR beta diversity. TCRdb reanalyzed the raw reads on its own, using fastp at Q25 for trimming and MiXCR for clone calling, and kept in-frame beta chains. Rows merge per CDR3 protein into single entries with the most common DNA and genes. None of the V and J calls come from the authors' own analysis; TCRdb made them. This sample lists roughly 720,000 distinct CDR3 sequences; about 53% were detected once. The ten biggest clones cover about 38% of the sample.

Sequenced input: blood. The chain joins TRBV29-1 to TRBJ2-7; the best D guess is TRBD2, with 6 bases matching. The origin of this receptor is a man older than 75 in good health. The DNA sequence follows: TGCAGCGTCCGCCGGGACTTATTTTCCTACGAGCAGTACTTC. This gives the protein CSVRRDLFSYEQYF.